Listed here is a single T cell receptor (beta chain). Its specificity is not known. The CDR3 spans 10 residues. V lost 4 bases and J lost 10, with 8 bases in between. Germline assignment: CDR1 DFQATT and CDR2 SNEGSKA (reference sequence). TCRdb's copy holds only in-frame clones and misses some; the assay was immunoSEQ multiplex PCR. The data contain 140,000 to 150,000 clones, around nine tenths of them seen just once; the ten biggest clones take up under 1.5%. This specimen comes from a study of T cell responses to AZD1222 COVID-19 vaccine. Study context: Analyses pooled second doses at about 4 or about 12 weeks.

Findings of the study overall: The breadth and depth of Spike-specific TCRs increased once two AZD1222 doses had been given. The donor group comprised mostly white British people and more females; the analysis possibly underestimated clonal diversity.

V usage is TRBV20-1 and J usage is TRBJ2-1, with D maybe TRBD1 (5 bases). This clonotype was obtained from an adult in good health. The sequencing here drew on peripheral blood, taken on day 0 of AZD1222 vaccination. The CDR3 nucleotides read TGCAGTGCTAAGGGGTACGAGCAGTTCTTC. This sequence encodes CSAKGYEQFF.